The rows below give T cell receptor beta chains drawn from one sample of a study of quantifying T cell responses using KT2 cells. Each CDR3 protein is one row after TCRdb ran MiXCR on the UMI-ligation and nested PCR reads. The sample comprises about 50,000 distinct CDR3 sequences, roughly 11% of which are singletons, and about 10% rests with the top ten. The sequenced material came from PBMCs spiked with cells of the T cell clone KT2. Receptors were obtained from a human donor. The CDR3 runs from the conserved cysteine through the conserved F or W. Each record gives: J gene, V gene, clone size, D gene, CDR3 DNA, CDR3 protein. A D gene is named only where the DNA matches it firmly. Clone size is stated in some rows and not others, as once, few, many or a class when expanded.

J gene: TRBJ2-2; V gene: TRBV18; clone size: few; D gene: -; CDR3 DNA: TGTGCCAGCTCACCAGGAACCACCGGGGAGCTGTTTTTT; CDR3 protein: CASSPGTTGELFF
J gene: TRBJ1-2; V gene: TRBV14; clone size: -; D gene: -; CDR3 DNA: TGTGCCAGCAGCCACTCAAGGGGGAATGGCTACACCTTC; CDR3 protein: CASSHSRGNGYTF
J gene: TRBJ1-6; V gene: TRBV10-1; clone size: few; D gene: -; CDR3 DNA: TGCGCCAGCAGTGAGTCGGGGGGCATAACCTCACCCCTCCACTTT; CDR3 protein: CASSESGGITSPLHF
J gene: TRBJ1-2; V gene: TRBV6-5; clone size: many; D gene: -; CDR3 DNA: TGTGCCAGCAGTTACAGTGGAGGATATGGCTACACCTTC; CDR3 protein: CASSYSGGYGYTF
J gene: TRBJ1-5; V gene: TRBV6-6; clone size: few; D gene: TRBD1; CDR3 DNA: TGTGCCAGCAGTTCCGGACAGGGGAGGAATCAGCCCCAGCATTTT; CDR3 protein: CASSSGQGRNQPQHF
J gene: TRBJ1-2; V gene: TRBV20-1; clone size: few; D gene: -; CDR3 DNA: TGCAGTGCTAGAGATATGGTAGCTGGCTACACCTTC; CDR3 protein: CSARDMVAGYTF
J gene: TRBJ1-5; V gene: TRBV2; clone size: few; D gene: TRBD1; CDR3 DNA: TGTGCCAGCAGTCTGGACAGGGGAAGCAATCAGCCCCAGCATTTT; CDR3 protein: CASSLDRGSNQPQHF
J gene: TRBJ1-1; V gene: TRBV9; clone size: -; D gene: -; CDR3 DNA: TGTGCCAGCAGCGTAGGGCTGGCTGGCACTGAAGCTTTCTTT; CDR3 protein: CASSVGLAGTEAFF
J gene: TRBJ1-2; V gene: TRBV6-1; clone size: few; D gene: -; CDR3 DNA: TGTGCCAGCAGGAAACGGGAGCCTGATGGCTACACCTTC; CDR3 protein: CASRKREPDGYTF
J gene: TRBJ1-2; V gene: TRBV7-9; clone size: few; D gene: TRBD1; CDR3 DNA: TGTGCCAGCAGCCGGGACAGGGCTGGCTACACCTTC; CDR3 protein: CASSRDRAGYTF
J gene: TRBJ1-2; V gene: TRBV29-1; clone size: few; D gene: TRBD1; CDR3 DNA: TGCAGCGGTCAAACAGGGGACTATGGCTACACCTTC; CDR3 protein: CSGQTGDYGYTF
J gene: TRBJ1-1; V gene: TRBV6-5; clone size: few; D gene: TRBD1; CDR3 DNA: TGTGCCAGCAGTTCAGGACAGGGGGCACATACTGAAGCTTTCTTT; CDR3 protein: CASSSGQGAHTEAFF
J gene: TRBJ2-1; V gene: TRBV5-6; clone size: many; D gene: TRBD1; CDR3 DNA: TGTGCCAGCAGCTGGGGGCCACAGGGGTCCTACAATGAGCAGTTCTTC; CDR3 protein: CASSWGPQGSYNEQFF
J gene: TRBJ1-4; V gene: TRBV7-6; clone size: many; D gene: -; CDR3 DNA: TGTGCCAGCGCGCTCGCCGGTGAAAAACTGTTTTTT; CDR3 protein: CASALAGEKLFF
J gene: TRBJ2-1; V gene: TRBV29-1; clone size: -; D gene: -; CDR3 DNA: TGCAGCCTTGGGGGCAATGAGCAGTTCTTC; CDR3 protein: CSLGGNEQFF
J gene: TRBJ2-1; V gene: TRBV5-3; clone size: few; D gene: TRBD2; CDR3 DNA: TGTGCCAGAAGCCAACCGGGACTACACAATGAGCAGTTCTTC; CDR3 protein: CARSQPGLHNEQFF
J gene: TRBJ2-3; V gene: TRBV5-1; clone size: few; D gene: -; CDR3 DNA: TGCGCCAGCAGCGTAGGACTGAACTTTGGCGGAGATACGCAGTATTTT; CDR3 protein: CASSVGLNFGGDTQYF
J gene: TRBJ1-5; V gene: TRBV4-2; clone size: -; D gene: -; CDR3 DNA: TGTGCCAGCGGGGACAATAGCAATCAGCCCCAGCATTTT; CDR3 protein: CASGDNSNQPQHF
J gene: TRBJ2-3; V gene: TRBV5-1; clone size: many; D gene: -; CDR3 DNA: TGCGCCAGCAAGGCTCTGGGGGCTAGCACAGATACGCAGTATTTT; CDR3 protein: CASKALGASTDTQYF
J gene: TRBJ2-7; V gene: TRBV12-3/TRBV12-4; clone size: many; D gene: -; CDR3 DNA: TGTGCCAGCAAAAAAGGTTGGGACGGACCCTACGAGCAGTACTTC; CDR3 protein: CASKKGWDGPYEQYF
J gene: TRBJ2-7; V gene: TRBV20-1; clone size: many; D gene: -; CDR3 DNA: TGCAGTAATCAGCCGGCTGATTTATACGAGCAGTACTTC; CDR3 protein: CSNQPADLYEQYF
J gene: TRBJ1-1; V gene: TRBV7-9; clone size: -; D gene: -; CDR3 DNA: TGTGCCAGCAGTTATCGAGGGGGGCAGGGGAGTGCTGAAGCTTTCTTT; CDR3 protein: CASSYRGGQGSAEAFF
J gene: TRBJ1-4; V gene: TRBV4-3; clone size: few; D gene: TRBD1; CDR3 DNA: TGCGCCAGCAGCCGTGGACAGGTTTCGAAAGGGGAAAAACTGTTTTTT; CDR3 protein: CASSRGQVSKGEKLFF
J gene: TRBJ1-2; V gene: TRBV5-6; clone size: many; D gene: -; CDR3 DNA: TGTGCCAGCACCCTCTACTCGGGGGACAACTCCATCTATGGCTACACCTTC; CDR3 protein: CASTLYSGDNSIYGYTF
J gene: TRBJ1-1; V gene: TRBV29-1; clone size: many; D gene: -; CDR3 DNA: TGCAGCGTTTGCCGCCAGGGGTTGAACACTGAAGCTTTCTTT; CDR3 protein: CSVCRQGLNTEAFF
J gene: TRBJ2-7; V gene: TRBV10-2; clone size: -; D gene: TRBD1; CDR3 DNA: TGCGCCAGCAATCAGGGACAGGGGGCCTCCTACGAGCAGTACTTC; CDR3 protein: CASNQGQGASYEQYF
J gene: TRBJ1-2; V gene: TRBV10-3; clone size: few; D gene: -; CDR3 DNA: TGTGCCATCAGTATGGGCCCGGGAGAGCATGGCTACACCTTC; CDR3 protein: CAISMGPGEHGYTF
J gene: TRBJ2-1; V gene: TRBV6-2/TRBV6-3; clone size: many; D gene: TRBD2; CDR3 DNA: TGTGCCAGCAGTATCGGGGGGGCCGGGTATGAGCAGTTCTTC; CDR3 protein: CASSIGGAGYEQFF
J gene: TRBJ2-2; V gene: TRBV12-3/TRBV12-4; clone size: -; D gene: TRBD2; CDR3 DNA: TGTGCCAGCAGTTTCACTCGGACTAGCTGGAATACCGGGGAGCTGTTTTTT; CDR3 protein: CASSFTRTSWNTGELFF
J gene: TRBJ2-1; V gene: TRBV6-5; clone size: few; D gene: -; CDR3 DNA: TGTGCCAGCAGTTACTCGACCAGGGGGGATGAGCAGTTCTTC; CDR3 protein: CASSYSTRGDEQFF
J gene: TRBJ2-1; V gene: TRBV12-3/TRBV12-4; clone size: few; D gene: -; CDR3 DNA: TGTGCCAGCAGTTTACGCTCGGGACACACCAATGAGCAGTTCTTC; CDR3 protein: CASSLRSGHTNEQFF
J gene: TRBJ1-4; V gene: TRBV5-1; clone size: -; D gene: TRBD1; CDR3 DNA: TGCGCCAGCAGCTTTGGTCCACAGGGGGATTGGGAAAAACTGTTTTTT; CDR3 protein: CASSFGPQGDWEKLFF
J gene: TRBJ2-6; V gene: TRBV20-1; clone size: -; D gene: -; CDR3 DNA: TGCAGTGCTTCCCCTAGCTCTGGGGCCAACGTCCTGACTTTC; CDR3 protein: CSASPSSGANVLTF
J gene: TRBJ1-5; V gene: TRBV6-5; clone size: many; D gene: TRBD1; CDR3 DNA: TGTGCCAGCAGCCGGACAGGGGATAGCAATCAGCCCCAGCATTTT; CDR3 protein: CASSRTGDSNQPQHF
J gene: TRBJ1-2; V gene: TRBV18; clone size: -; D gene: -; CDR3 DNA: TGTGCCAGCTCACCAGAAGGGCGGGCAGCCGGATATAACTATGGCTACAACTTC; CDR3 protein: CASSPEGRAAGYNYGYNF
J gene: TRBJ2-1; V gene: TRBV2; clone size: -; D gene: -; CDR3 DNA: TGTGCCAGCAGTCTCCTACGGAGTGGCAATGAGCAGTTCTTC; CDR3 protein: CASSLLRSGNEQFF
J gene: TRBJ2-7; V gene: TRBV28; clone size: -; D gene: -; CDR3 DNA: TGTGCCAGCAGTTTATTGGCAGGGTCCTACGAGCAGTACTTC; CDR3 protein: CASSLLAGSYEQYF
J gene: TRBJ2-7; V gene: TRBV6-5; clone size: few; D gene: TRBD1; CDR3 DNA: TGTGCCAGCAGCTTGACAGGGGCCTACGAGCAGTACTTC; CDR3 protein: CASSLTGAYEQYF
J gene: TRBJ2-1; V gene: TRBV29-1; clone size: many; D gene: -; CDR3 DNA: TGCAGCGTTGAAGATCGGGAAGGGGTGGGCAATGAGCAGTTCTTC; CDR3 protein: CSVEDREGVGNEQFF
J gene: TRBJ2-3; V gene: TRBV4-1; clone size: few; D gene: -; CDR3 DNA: TGCGCCAGCAGCCAAGAATCGACTCCGAGCACAGATACGCAGTATTTT; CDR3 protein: CASSQESTPSTDTQYF
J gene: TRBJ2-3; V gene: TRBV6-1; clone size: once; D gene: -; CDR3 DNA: TGTGCCAGCAGACCTCTAGCCCCCACAGATACGCAGTATTTT; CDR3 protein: CASRPLAPTDTQYF
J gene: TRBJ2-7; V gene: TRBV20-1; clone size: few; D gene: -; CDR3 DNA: TGCAGTGCTAGAGATCCTGGGTCGCTCGAGCAGTACTTC; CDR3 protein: CSARDPGSLEQYF
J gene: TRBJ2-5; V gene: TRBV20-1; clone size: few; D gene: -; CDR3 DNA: TGCAGTGCTAGAGGGCAACAAGAGACCCAGTACTTC; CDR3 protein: CSARGQQETQYF
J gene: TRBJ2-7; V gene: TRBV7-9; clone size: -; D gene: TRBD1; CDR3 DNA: TGTGCCAGCAGCCAATGGACAGGGCGCACCCCCGAGCAGTACTTC; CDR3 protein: CASSQWTGRTPEQYF
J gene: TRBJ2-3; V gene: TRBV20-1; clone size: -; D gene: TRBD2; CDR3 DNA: TGCAGTGCCCCGCTGCACGGGGGGGAGGCAGATACGCAGTATTTT; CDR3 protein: CSAPLHGGEADTQYF
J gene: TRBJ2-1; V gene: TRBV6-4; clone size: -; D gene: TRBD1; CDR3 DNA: TGTGCCAGCAGTGACTCGGGACAGCTCGGCAATGAGCAGTTCTTC; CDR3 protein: CASSDSGQLGNEQFF
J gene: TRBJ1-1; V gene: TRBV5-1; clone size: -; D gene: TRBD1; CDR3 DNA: TGCGCCAGCAGCCTGACAGGGGATCGGACTGAAGCTTTCTTT; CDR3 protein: CASSLTGDRTEAFF
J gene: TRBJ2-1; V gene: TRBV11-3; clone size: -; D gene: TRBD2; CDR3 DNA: TGTGCCAGCAGCTTAGAAGGCGGGGGGTACAATGAGCAGTTCTTC; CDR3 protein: CASSLEGGGYNEQFF
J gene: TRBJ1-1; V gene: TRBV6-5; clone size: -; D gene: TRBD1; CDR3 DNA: TGTGCCAGCAGTTACAGAGACAGGGGTTTGGAGGCTTTCTTT; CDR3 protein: CASSYRDRGLEAFF
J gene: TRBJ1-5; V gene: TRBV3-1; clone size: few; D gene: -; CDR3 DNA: TGTGCCAGCAGCCAAGATTCGGAAGGGTATAGCAATCAGCCCCAGCATTTT; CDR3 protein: CASSQDSEGYSNQPQHF
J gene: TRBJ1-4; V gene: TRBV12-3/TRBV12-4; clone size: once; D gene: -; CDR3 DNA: TGTGCCAGCAGTTTAACTGAAAAACTGTTTTTT; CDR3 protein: CASSLTEKLFF